Given below is one TCR beta chain in context. This clone's antigen is unknown. Nothing much larger sits one base from this clone, and base qualities are not available. This sample was taken from a study of cytomegalovirus exposure and HLA in healthy donors (dated by TCRdb to the late 2010s). Describing the broader study: In an earlier analysis of some 550 of the donors, roughly 300 Gb of sequence data and approximately 100 million unique TCR beta sequences from about 190 million T cells were reported. About 310 gigabases of sequencing data and approximately 85 million unique TCR sequences were included in an early release covering about 700 HLA-typed donors. Of the roughly 390 genotyped donors, about 84% fell in the genetic ancestry cluster associated with self-reported Caucasian donors. The study aimed to test whether cataloging public T cell receptors could reveal signatures of past pathogen exposure. Using immunosequencing, the study profiled T cell repertoires from around 670 subjects and related those repertoires to cytomegalovirus serostatus. Besides the first cohort of under 700 subjects, a separate validation cohort made up of roughly 120 different subjects was used. High-throughput TCR immunosequencing, statistical association of individual TCRs with disease status, and machine learning were combined to predict cytomegalovirus infection status. To study patterns of TCR occurrence, a later analysis re-analyzed previously published TCR beta repertoires from 650 to 750 donors and added high-resolution HLA genotyping. The later analysis used no new phenotypic data to find candidate immune exposures, relying instead on TCR beta sequences and their occurrence across donors. In an earlier analysis of 500 to 650 of the donors, high-throughput TCR beta sequencing was used to judge whether each TCR beta V gene segment behaved as functional or pseudogenic. Alongside the repertoire data, information on donor age, sex, ethnicity and CMV serostatus was compiled. In a later genetic analysis, genome-wide SNP genotypes for about three fifths of the roughly 670 donors were used, and that subset was treated as a discovery cohort. Every repertoire in the discovery cohort had been generated on one and the same sequencing platform. HLA typing covered class I and class II loci at four-digit resolution. Typing coverage varied by locus: roughly 629-640 donors for A, B, C, DRB1 and DQB1; 500 to 550 for DQA1; more than 600 for DPA1; approximately 450 for DPB1. About 5 DR-DQ haplotypes were handled as single units for association and clustering, since linkage in the cohort was strong. On average, roughly 240,000 unique TCR beta nucleotide sequences were sequenced per donor among fewer than 500 genotyped donors of the cohort, with roughly 18% of those sequences being non-productive. General study outcomes and caveats: A later analysis found that most CMV-associated TCR beta chains appeared HLA-restricted, with HLA associations seemingly driven largely by CMV exposure. Immune exposure information for the cohort was limited to CMV serostatus. The study listed 164 TCR beta chains as associated with cytomegalovirus. A cluster of highly shared sequence variants was judged likely to represent a technical artifact of the sequencing pipeline. Linkage disequilibrium might explain the correlated functional status among segregating V segments, but an unknown experimental factor could not be excluded. While some public TCRs were present in many individuals, most TCR sequences turned up only very rarely across donors. Specific HLA alleles were associated with 15,000 to 20,000 TCR beta sequences at a false discovery rate of 0.05 in a later analysis. In both the original and validation cohorts, the classifier was reported to diagnose cytomegalovirus status with high specificity and sensitivity. A few of the identified cytomegalovirus-associated TCR beta chains were confirmed in vitro to be specific for cytomegalovirus antigens. In a later analysis, HLA-associated TCR beta chains showed more clonal expansion and lower generation probabilities than non-associated chains that were equally common. Some IMGT-functional V segments, including TRBV6-2 and TRBV6-3, could not be distinguished by the 87-base-pair reads and were therefore excluded. When HLA alleles, especially DR and DQ, strongly co-occurred, TCR associations were difficult to assign to individual alleles. An association between a missense DCLRE1C variant and V-gene and J-gene trimming of TCR beta chains was found in a later genetic analysis and replicated in an independent cohort. Because some donors lacked HLA typing at each locus, the association tests relied only on the typed subset. Because counts were too low, roughly 17 rarely observed V segments, including chromosome 9 orphons, were left out of the earlier analysis of 587 of the donors. According to the authors, the approach could potentially be generalized to other disease states and immunological phenotypes. A later genetic analysis reported fewer N-insertions in productive TCRs among donors in an Asian-associated ancestry cluster than the roughly 720-donor mean. According to a later analysis, TCR association rates differed among HLA loci, with DRB1 alleles showing the most associated TCRs and HLA-C alleles showing the fewest. In an earlier analysis of around 600 of the donors, most TCR beta V segments were observed in productive rearrangements about 87% or about 30% of the time, broadly matching IMGT annotations. Sequencing depth was assumed to be roughly uniform across donors in the presence/absence analyses, though that assumption may not hold. A further reported finding was that TCR beta sequences accurately predicted the HLA-A and HLA-B alleles for most subjects in the first cohort. This cohort had only TCR beta chains sequenced, and the lack of alpha or paired-chain data limited which features could be detected. According to a later analysis, parvovirus B19, influenza, CMV and Epstein-Barr virus appeared linked to several top co-occurrence clusters.

The library was prepared using the immunoSEQ multiplex PCR assay. For the multiplex PCR, a mixture combining 60 forward primers for TCR Vbeta segments and 13 reverse primers for TCR Jbeta segments was used. Amplification of the CDR3 region of rearranged TCR beta genes was performed with a multiplex PCR assay on genomic DNA. On the Illumina HiSeq System, the amplified TCR beta libraries were sequenced as 87-base-pair reads. In the paper's pipeline: A later analysis counted tens of millions of unique TCR beta chains across the 550 to 750 repertoires, and 9.5 million to 11 million of these chains were shared by at least two donors. Raw reads were error-corrected and collapsed into unique sequences by a nearest-neighbor algorithm in which closely related sequences were merged to remove PCR and sequencing errors. V, D and J gene segments were assigned by aligning CDR3 sequences to IMGT reference sequences. For a sequence to be retained, a match of at least six nucleotides to both a V gene segment and a J gene segment was required. Rearrangements were called productive when the CDR3 lacked stop codons and stayed in frame with V and J; all others were non-productive. Following IMGT convention, CDR3 was defined as the stretch from the second conserved V-encoded cysteine up to the conserved J-encoded phenylalanine. The earlier analysis of about 610 of the donors excluded sequences that lacked an unambiguous match to a single V gene segment. An earlier analysis of a few hundred of the donors called V segments functional above 56.7% productive rearrangements and segregating when the between-donor standard deviation exceeded 5%. To diagnose cytomegalovirus status from the catalog of TCR beta chain sequences, a statistical classification framework was built. In a later analysis, V and J genes were assigned by comparing TCR nucleotide sequences against IMGT/GENE-DB human TR gene sequences. In a later analysis, CDR3 sequences and most-parsimonious VDJ recombination scenarios were assigned using the TCRdist pipeline. In a later analysis, every TCR beta chain was defined by the combination of its CDR3 amino acid sequence and its V-gene family, and reads without a unique V-gene family were dropped. To address suspected cross-contamination and a sequencing artifact, a later analysis removed roughly 640 highly shared, low-generation-probability nucleotide sequences. In a later analysis, a clonal expansion index was calculated for each public chain from normalized within-repertoire ranks of inferred template counts. In a later analysis, generation probabilities were computed with a VDJ recombination model fitted to out-of-frame rearrangements, and the resulting probabilities were checked against IGoR. In a later analysis, hypergeometric tests were used to score TCR-TCR, TCR-HLA and TCR-CMV co-occurrence, with a repertoire-size bias correction applied to TCR pairs. To estimate false discovery rates, a later analysis permuted the HLA or CMV assignments 20 times. In a later analysis, co-occurring TCRs were grouped with DBSCAN, and TCRdist sequence similarity was added when clustering was performed within HLA-allele-positive subsets. Co-occurrence clustering excluded repertoires with fewer than 30,000 or more than 120,000 public chains, plus five with anomalous nucleotide sharing. Drawn from immuneACCESS, this table holds only the in-frame rearrangements with V and J called that TCRdb kept. Clones are partly lost; checked studies trace under half to an unresolved V gene and leave the rest unexplained. V and J calls and clone size follow that table, whereas D and trimming were derived from the DNA. The sample table shows some 240,000 clones, and around 90% are seen once. In total, the top ten clones hold about 1.8% of the sample.

The cohort comprised hundreds of healthy bone marrow donors. At the time of sampling, all cohort members were nominally healthy, though unrecorded immune exposures were likely present. The donor tested CMV seronegative and was one of the 352 seronegative cohort members. A peripheral blood sample was collected from each donor, and TCR beta sequencing was performed on peripheral blood mononuclear cells. Genomic DNA extraction from the blood cell samples was performed with the Qiagen DNeasy Blood Extraction Kit. For CDR1 and CDR2, the germline V gene (reference sequence) lists LNHDA and SQIVND. V loses 6 bases at its end and J loses 7 bases; junction bases beyond the gene matches: 9. From its cysteine to its phenylalanine, the CDR3 spans 14 amino acids. Just the 42-base CDR3 DNA is kept, in frame starting at base 1.

The V and J genes are TRBV19 and TRBJ1-3, with 7 bases matching TRBD1. The TCR comes from a girl under 10 years old in good health and CMV-seronegative. The sample taken for sequencing was PBMCs. The nucleotide sequence reads as follows: TGTGCCAGTAGCTTGGACAGGCGATCGAACACCATATATTTT. This yields the protein CASSLDRRSNTIYF.